Shown below are 22 T cell receptor beta chains from a single sample sequenced in a study of blood T cell repertoires in COVID-19. The table came from immunoSEQ multiplex PCR; TCRdb's copy has only in-frame clones and leaves some out. The table shows a few hundred thousand clones, with around 86% occurring only once. Sample: peripheral blood. Source of these receptors: a man aged 50 or older with active or convalescent COVID-19.

V and J are TRBV4-1 and TRBJ1-2; D is uncertain. Trimming took 1 base from V and 2 from J, leaving 14 bases between them. There are 16 residues in the CDR3. CDR1 and CDR2 (germline): MGHRA, YSYEKL. In DNA form, the CDR3 reads TGCGCCAGCAGCCAAGGGGAAGGGAGGTCGAACTATGGCTACACCTTC. Its protein is CASSQGEGRSNYGYTF.

The chain has TRBV5-1 and TRBJ1-2, with D possibly being TRBD1 (6 bases). Trimming pared 0 bases from V and 4 bases from J, leaving 19 bases between. The CDR3 contains 17 residues. Germline V gene lookup returns CDR1 SGHRS and CDR2 YFSETQ. The CDR3 sequence is CASSLAPPVDSAYGYTF. The CDR3 nucleotides read TGCGCCAGCAGCTTGGCCCCGCCGGTGGACAGCGCCTATGGCTACACCTTC. Drawing the rest from reference TRBV5-1 and TRBJ1-2, the complete variable domain is KAGVTQTPRYLIKTRGQQVTLSCSPISGHRSVSWYQQTPGQGLQFLFEYFSETQRNKGNFPGRFSGRQFSNSRSEMNVSTLELGDSALYLCASSLAPPVDSAYGYTFGSGTRLTVV.

This clone was seen more than once but under ten times. The junction departs from the called germline gene at one end, perhaps through a read error. The chain is built from TRBV2 and TRBJ1-1; 12 bases match TRBD1. The CDR3 length is 16 residues. Looked up from germline, CDR1 is SNHLY and CDR2 is FYNNEI. The CDR3 DNA reads TGTGCCAGCAGCGAAGGGACAGGGGGCGTGAACACTGAAGCTTTCTTT. Translating gives CASSEGTGGVNTEAFF. The full variable domain, with the rest looked up from reference TRBV2 and TRBJ1-1, is EPEVTQTPSHQVTQMGQEVILRCVPISNHLYFYWYRQILGQKVEFLVSFYNNEISEKSEIFDDQFSVERPDGSNFTLKIRSTKLEDSAMYFCASSEGTGGVNTEAFFGQGTRLTVV.

The rearrangement links TRBV11-2 to TRBJ1-1; TRBD1 aligns across 8 bases. CDR3 length equals 17 residues. V shed 5 bases, J shed 3 bases, and the junction held 14 bases outside the gene matches. Germline CDR1 is SGHAT and CDR2 is FQNNGV. CDR3 sequence reads: CASSPRTGLTSDTEAFF. CDR3 sequence (DNA): TGTGCCAGCAGCCCGAGGACAGGGCTCACCTCGGACACTGAAGCTTTCTTT.

The gene calls are TRBV2 and TRBJ2-2; D is perhaps TRBD2 (6 bases). Germline V CDR1 and CDR2: SNHLY, FYNNEI. There are 14 residues in the CDR3. V shed 9 bases and J shed 1 base, with 12 bases lying between them. The CDR3 loop is CASGGRGNTGELFF. The CDR3 DNA follows: TGTGCCAGTGGAGGGAGAGGGAACACCGGGGAGCTGTTTTTT.

The chain is built from TRBV6-2 or TRBV6-3 and TRBJ1-1, with 9 bases fitting TRBD1. This CDR3 spans 14 amino acids. Germline V gene lookup returns CDR1 MNHEY and CDR2 SVGEGT. V lost 5 bases, J lost 6 bases, and 7 bases stayed unmatched. The CDR3 nucleotides read TGTGCCAGCAGTCCGGCGGGACAGGGCGCTGAAGCTTTCTTT. Amino acid sequence: CASSPAGQGAEAFF.

This chain joins TRBV20-1 and TRBJ2-7, with 7 bases aligning to TRBD2. CDR3 size: 11 residues. The germline CDR1 and CDR2 sequences are DFQATT and SNEGSKA (reference sequence). With 6 bases clipped from V and 4 bases from J, the junction kept 3 bases outside the gene matches. CDR3 nucleotides: TGCAGTGCCCTGCGGGGGTACGAGCAGTACTTC. Protein sequence: CSALRGYEQYF.

This clone was seen a single time. This sequence joins TRBV27 and TRBJ1-4; D unresolved. V was clipped by 3 bases and J by 2 bases, with 13 bases between them. CDR1 MNHEY and CDR2 SMNVEV come from the germline V gene (reference sequence). The CDR3 totals 16 residues. CDR3 sequence reads: CASSFRLGSTNEKLFF. The CDR3 nucleotides are TGTGCCAGCAGTTTCCGCCTGGGGAGCACTAATGAAAAACTGTTTTTT.

This clone has only one observation. The chain links TRBV6-5 to TRBJ1-1; TRBD1 matches at 9 bases. Per the germline V gene, CDR1 is MNHEY and CDR2 is SVGAGI. The CDR3 consists of 13 residues. V lost 6 bases, J lost 1 base, and 0 bases stayed unmatched. CDR3 residues: CASRDRGNTEAFF. The CDR3, as DNA: TGTGCCAGCAGGGACAGGGGGAACACTGAAGCTTTCTTT.

This chain links TRBV18 with TRBJ2-3; weak D call: TRBD1 (5 bases). CDR3 length equals 15 residues. Germline CDR1 reads KGHSH; CDR2 reads LQKENI. V lost 1 base, J lost 3 bases, and 11 bases lay in between. The CDR3, as DNA: TGTGCCAGCTCACCACTTGGGCAGGGTACAGATACGCAGTATTTT. Translating gives CASSPLGQGTDTQYF.

This chain uses TRBV28 with TRBJ2-7; 7 bases agree with TRBD1. This CDR3 contains 14 residues. Germline-derived CDR1 and CDR2 are MDHEN and SYDVKM. After removal of 6 bases from V and 4 bases from J, the junction contained 9 bases not matched to a gene. This CDR3 reads CASRNQDRLYEQYF. In DNA form, the CDR3 reads TGTGCCAGCAGAAATCAGGACAGGTTGTACGAGCAGTACTTC.

The J gene is TRBJ1-5, the V gene TRBV7-4, with 9 bases lining up with TRBD1. With 1 base clipped from V and 4 bases from J, the junction kept 14 bases outside the gene matches. CDR1 SGHVT and CDR2 SQSDAQ come from the germline V gene. This CDR3 has 19 amino acids. CDR3: CASSLGPRSSGQGNQPQHF. The DNA of the CDR3 is TGTGCCAGCAGCTTAGGCCCCCGTTCTTCGGGACAGGGTAATCAGCCCCAGCATTTT.

This clone occurred a few times. The chain joins TRBV6-1 to TRBJ1-6, with a weak D call TRBD1 (6 bases). This CDR3 has 15 residues. Germline lookup yields CDR1 MNHNS and CDR2 SASEGT. The V end was cut by 1 base, the J end by 6 bases, with 10 bases between. CDR3 in amino acids: CASSEGGGLNSPLHF. CDR3 nucleotides: TGTGCCAGCAGTGAAGGGGGGGGCCTTAATTCACCCCTCCACTTT.

The chain couples TRBV3-1 (or the pseudogene TRBV3-2) to TRBJ2-1, with D possibly being TRBD2 (6 bases). CDR1 LGHDT and CDR2 YNNKEL come from the germline V gene (reference sequence). V was cut by 5 bases and J by 5 bases, with 16 bases left in between. The CDR3 sequence is 15 residues long. This CDR3 reads CASSTRGSGDNEQFF. The CDR3 DNA follows: TGTGCCAGCAGCACCCGGGGTAGCGGAGACAATGAGCAGTTCTTC.

The V and J genes are TRBV11-2 and TRBJ2-3; D is undetermined. Trimming removed 4 bases at V and 4 bases at J, with 9 bases between. The germline V gene encodes CDR1 SGHAT and CDR2 FQNNGV. The CDR3 has 13 residues. CDR3 bases: TGTGCCAGCAGCTCCCTTCGGGCAGATACGCAGTATTTT. It translates to CASSSLRADTQYF.

V and J are TRBV9 and TRBJ2-1; TRBD2 aligns across 9 bases. This CDR3 is built from 17 residues. Germline V gives CDR1 SGDLS, CDR2 YYNGEE. V was pared by 4 bases and J by 0 bases, with 8 bases of the junction left unmatched. The CDR3 region is CASSLSGGTGSYNEQFF. CDR3 coding DNA: TGTGCCAGCAGCCTCAGCGGGGGGACGGGCTCCTACAATGAGCAGTTCTTC.

The J gene is TRBJ1-4, the V gene TRBV6-1, with D maybe TRBD1 (6 bases). The V gene's germline CDR1 is MNHNS and CDR2 SASEGT. Trimming left V 3 bases short and J 8 bases short, with 13 bases between. The CDR3 is 14 amino acids. CDR3 region: CASSDGQGLEKLFF. As DNA, the CDR3 is TGTGCCAGCAGTGATGGTCAGGGGCTGGAAAAACTGTTTTTT.

The CDR3 region is CASSQDVWGRHSGANVLTF. CDR3 coding DNA: TGCGCCAGCAGCCAAGATGTGTGGGGGCGCCACTCTGGGGCCAACGTCCTGACTTTC. The chain couples TRBV4-3 to TRBJ2-6; D perhaps matches TRBD1 (6 bases). Trimming removed 0 bases at V and 0 bases at J, with 15 bases between. Germline lookup yields CDR1 LGHNA and CDR2 YSLEER. The CDR3 contains 19 residues.

This clone is a singleton in its sample. The CDR3 here is CASSRDSLNQPQHF. The CDR3 nucleotides read TGTGCCAGCAGCAGGGACTCTCTCAATCAGCCCCAGCATTTT. This chain connects TRBV9 to TRBJ1-5; possible D gene TRBD1, 5 bases. This CDR3 is built from 14 residues. The ends were cut back, 4 bases at V and 3 bases at J, with 11 bases in the middle. Germline CDR1 SGDLS, CDR2 YYNGEE.

The chain links TRBV3-1 (or the pseudogene TRBV3-2) to TRBJ1-1; the D is unclear. The germline CDR1 and CDR2 sequences are LGHDT and YNNKEL (reference sequence). This CDR3 has 15 amino acids. Trimming removed 2 bases from V and 2 bases from J, with 12 bases in between. The CDR3 sequence is CASSQSVAVNTEAFF. The CDR3 DNA is TGTGCCAGCAGCCAATCAGTGGCGGTAAACACTGAAGCTTTCTTT.

This rearrangement joins TRBV6-2 or TRBV6-3 to TRBJ2-2, with D perhaps TRBD2 (5 bases). Germline V CDR1 and CDR2: MNHEY, SVGEGT. The ends were cut back, 2 bases at V and 6 bases at J, with 16 bases in the middle. This CDR3 contains 16 residues. The CDR3 DNA reads as TGTGCCAGCAGTTACAGGGTTGTTGTGAGGGCCGGGGAGCTGTTTTTT. This gives the protein CASSYRVVVRAGELFF.

This chain links TRBV20-1 with TRBJ1-2, with D maybe TRBD1 (5 bases). Germline V gene data show CDR1 as DFQATT and CDR2 as SNEGSKA (reference sequence). There are 15 residues in the CDR3. V shed 3 bases and J shed 4 bases, with 18 bases lying between them. DNA of the CDR3: TGCAGTGCTAGTACGGGCGACAGAACCTCCTATGGCTACACCTTC. Its translation: CSASTGDRTSYGYTF.